Presented here are 10 T cell receptor beta chains from one specimen sequenced in a study of T-cell memory formation after mild COVID-19. TCRdb recomputed calls from the 5' RACE reads with MiXCR, one row per CDR3 protein. The sample holds roughly 170,000 distinct CDR3 sequences, less than 20% seen once. The sample taken for sequencing was PBMCs or a T cell subset sorted from them (not recorded which). These receptors were taken from a man in his late teens or twenties who had mild COVID-19 (a few samples of this study predate the infection). Cell type and time point are not known.

The CDR3 region has the DNA TGTGCCAGCTCACCCGACACCAACACTGAAGCTTTCTTT. Its protein product is CASSPDTNTEAFF. The chain carries TRBV18 and TRBJ1-1; D is undetermined. This CDR3 comprises 13 residues. The V gene's germline CDR1 is KGHSH and CDR2 LQKENI. Trimming took off 3 bases at V and 2 bases at J, with 7 bases between the two ends.

Regarding this clonotype: One end of the junction varies from germline; a read error may be responsible. The CDR3 bases are TGCGCCAGCAGCTTGGGCCCAGTGTTT. Its protein product is CASSLGPVF. The chain uses TRBV5-1 and TRBJ1-1; no clear D gene. The germline V gene has CDR1 SGHRS and CDR2 YFSETQ. This CDR3 is 9 amino acids long.

The chain is built from TRBV4-1 and TRBJ2-5; D may be TRBD1 (6 bases). V lost 0 bases, J lost 4 bases, and 12 bases lay in between. The length of the CDR3 is 15 residues. Germline CDR1 and CDR2: MGHRA and YSYEKL. This CDR3 is CASSQEGQPGETQYF. CDR3 DNA: TGCGCCAGCAGCCAAGAAGGACAGCCCGGAGAGACCCAGTACTTC.

This clonotype was found a few times. The chain combines TRBV7-2 with TRBJ1-5; possibly TRBD1 for D (5 bases). Germline V CDR1 and CDR2: SGHTA, FQGNSA. V dropped 5 bases and J dropped 1 base, with 15 bases sitting between them. The CDR3 runs to 16 residues. The CDR3 protein is CASSVSPGGSNQPQHF. CDR3 DNA sequence: TGTGCCAGCAGCGTCTCCCCGGGGGGAAGCAATCAGCCCCAGCATTTT.

This clonotype was seen a handful of times. This chain uses TRBV3-1 with TRBJ1-1; perhaps TRBD1 as D (5 bases). The CDR3 contains 16 residues. V lost 2 bases and J 4 bases, leaving 17 bases between the germline ends. The germline CDR1 and CDR2 sequences are LGHDT and YNNKEL (reference sequence). CDR3 loop: CASSQLRGGRRTEAFF. Written as DNA, the CDR3 is TGTGCCAGCAGCCAATTGAGGGGCGGGAGGCGCACTGAAGCTTTCTTT.

This clonotype was found a few times. The chain combines TRBV7-9 with TRBJ2-5; TRBD2 might be the D (7 bases). V was clipped by 9 bases and J by 1 base, with 15 bases between them. Germline CDR1 SEHNR, CDR2 FQNEAQ (reference sequence). CDR3 length: 14 residues. The CDR3 is CASFRRGAQETQYF. Here the CDR3 DNA reads TGTGCCAGTTTCAGACGGGGGGCCCAAGAGACCCAGTACTTC.

This rearrangement joins TRBV5-5 to TRBJ2-5; D is unclear. With 0 bases removed from V and 5 bases from J, the gap between germline ends came to 14 bases. The CDR3 contains 15 residues. In germline, CDR1 is SGHKS, CDR2 YYEKEE (reference sequence). The CDR3 is CASSLGLGFGETQYF. The CDR3 DNA is TGTGCCAGCAGCTTGGGTTTAGGGTTTGGGGAGACCCAGTACTTC.

This clonotype was seen just once. V gene TRBV6-5 combines with J gene TRBJ1-5; 10 positions agree with TRBD1. V shed 6 bases and J 5 bases; nucleotides not matched to a gene: 7. The V gene's germline CDR1 is MNHEY and CDR2 SVGAGI. The CDR3 is 15 amino acids. DNA of the CDR3: TGTGCCAGCAGACGTCGGGACAGGGGTGATCAGCCCCAGCATTTT. It encodes CASRRRDRGDQPQHF.

The chain joins TRBV6-2 or TRBV6-3 to TRBJ1-2; a weak D match, TRBD1 (5 bases). Germline V gives CDR1 MNHEY, CDR2 SVGEGT. This CDR3 region has 14 residues. V gave up 7 bases and J gave up 4 bases, with 16 bases separating them. Here the CDR3 DNA reads TGTGCCAGCAAAAGGGGCAGTTCTGGCTATGGCTACACCTTC. Its translation is CASKRGSSGYGYTF.

The chain joins TRBV19 to TRBJ2-7; the match to TRBD1 covers 7 bases. The CDR3 has 15 residues. Germline lookup yields CDR1 LNHDA and CDR2 SQIVND (reference sequence). Trimming removed 6 bases from V and 0 bases from J; junction bases left unmatched: 8. The CDR3 is CASSLQGPFSYEQYF. The CDR3 region has the DNA TGTGCCAGTAGCCTACAGGGGCCTTTCTCCTACGAGCAGTACTTC.